A selection of T cell receptor beta chains follows, all from one sample in a study of T cell responses to AZD1222 COVID-19 vaccine. Profiling relied on immunoSEQ multiplex PCR, and the TCRdb table lists in-frame clones only, not all of them. The repertoire holds tens of thousands of clones, with 88% as singletons. The sample consisted of peripheral blood, taken on day 0 of AZD1222 vaccination. All receptors derive from an adult in good health. Both conserved end residues are part of each CDR3. D genes are given only for firm matches. Where a row states a size, it is once, few, many or the class of an expanded clone; other rows omit it.

clone size: -; V gene: TRBV27; D gene: -; J gene: TRBJ2-3; CDR3 DNA: TGTGCCAGCAGAACGCCCGGACGGGGAGATACGCAGTATTTT; CDR3 protein: CASRTPGRGDTQYF
clone size: once; V gene: TRBV7-6; D gene: -; J gene: TRBJ1-3; CDR3 DNA: TGTGCCAGCAGCTCCCGGGACGATGGAAACACCATATATTTT; CDR3 protein: CASSSRDDGNTIYF
clone size: -; V gene: TRBV6-5; D gene: -; J gene: TRBJ1-2; CDR3 DNA: TGTGCCAGACGGGACACTAACTATGGCTACACCTTC; CDR3 protein: CARRDTNYGYTF
clone size: -; V gene: TRBV9; D gene: -; J gene: TRBJ2-7; CDR3 DNA: TGTGCCAGCAGCGTAGTGGCAGGGGAAACCTACGAGCAGTACTTC; CDR3 protein: CASSVVAGETYEQYF
clone size: once; V gene: TRBV29-1; D gene: -; J gene: TRBJ1-1; CDR3 DNA: TGCAGCGGACTCGGCTGGAGTCCGAGCACTGAAGCTTTCTTT; CDR3 protein: CSGLGWSPSTEAFF
clone size: -; V gene: TRBV5-1; D gene: -; J gene: TRBJ2-1; CDR3 DNA: TGCGCCAGCAGCTTGGCCTATGGCAATGAGCAGTTCTTC; CDR3 protein: CASSLAYGNEQFF
clone size: -; V gene: TRBV10-3; D gene: -; J gene: TRBJ2-3; CDR3 DNA: TGTGCCATCAGTGACCGGGACATAAGCACAGATACGCAGTATTTT; CDR3 protein: CAISDRDISTDTQYF
clone size: -; V gene: TRBV6-5; D gene: TRBD1; J gene: TRBJ1-1; CDR3 DNA: TGTGCCAGCAGCTACGACAGGGTCTCCACTGAAGCTTTCTTT; CDR3 protein: CASSYDRVSTEAFF
clone size: -; V gene: TRBV25-1; D gene: -; J gene: TRBJ1-2; CDR3 DNA: TGTGCCAGCAGTCCCCCCGCGGGGGGGAACTATGGCTACACCTTC; CDR3 protein: CASSPPAGGNYGYTF
clone size: -; V gene: TRBV7-9; D gene: -; J gene: TRBJ2-7; CDR3 DNA: TGTGCCAGCAGCCGTCCGGGATCCACCGAATCAAAGCAGTACTTC; CDR3 protein: CASSRPGSTESKQYF
clone size: -; V gene: TRBV10-2; D gene: -; J gene: TRBJ1-3; CDR3 DNA: TGCGCCAGCTTGAACAACCGAAACACCATATATTTT; CDR3 protein: CASLNNRNTIYF
clone size: -; V gene: TRBV25-1; D gene: TRBD2; J gene: TRBJ2-3; CDR3 DNA: TGTGCCAGCAGGATAGCGGGAGGGCCTGTAGATACGCAGTATTTT; CDR3 protein: CASRIAGGPVDTQYF
clone size: -; V gene: TRBV6-5; D gene: -; J gene: TRBJ2-2; CDR3 DNA: TGTGCCAGCAGCTACACAGGTCCCGGGGAGCTGTTTTTT; CDR3 protein: CASSYTGPGELFF
clone size: -; V gene: TRBV2; D gene: TRBD2; J gene: TRBJ2-7; CDR3 DNA: TGTGCCAGCAGTCCCGCCCTGGTAGCGGGAGGGCCCGGCGAGCAGTACTTC; CDR3 protein: CASSPALVAGGPGEQYF
clone size: -; V gene: TRBV27; D gene: -; J gene: TRBJ2-1; CDR3 DNA: TGTGCCAGCAGTACGATAAGGGTAGGGTCCTACAATGAGCAGTTCTTC; CDR3 protein: CASSTIRVGSYNEQFF
clone size: once; V gene: TRBV12-3/TRBV12-4; D gene: -; J gene: TRBJ1-2; CDR3 DNA: TGTGCCAGCAGTTTCGCCCAAGGAGGCTACACCTTC; CDR3 protein: CASSFAQGGYTF
clone size: -; V gene: TRBV9; D gene: -; J gene: TRBJ2-3; CDR3 DNA: TGTGCCAGCAGCGTAGATCTGGGGGCGGGCACAGATACGCAGTATTTT; CDR3 protein: CASSVDLGAGTDTQYF
clone size: -; V gene: TRBV7-7; D gene: -; J gene: TRBJ1-1; CDR3 DNA: TGTGCCAGCAGCCGACAGGAGAACACTGAAGCTTTCTTT; CDR3 protein: CASSRQENTEAFF
clone size: -; V gene: TRBV11-2; D gene: TRBD2; J gene: TRBJ2-7; CDR3 DNA: TGTGCCAGCAGCTTAGACGGGAGAGGTAGCGGGAGAACGAACGAGCAGTACTTC; CDR3 protein: CASSLDGRGSGRTNEQYF
clone size: -; V gene: TRBV18; D gene: -; J gene: TRBJ2-3; CDR3 DNA: TGTGCCAGCTCACCACCGGGTAAGGGGATCACAGATACGCAGTATTTT; CDR3 protein: CASSPPGKGITDTQYF
clone size: -; V gene: TRBV6-4; D gene: -; J gene: TRBJ1-2; CDR3 DNA: TGTGCCAGCAGGTCGGGACGGATTGTAAACTATGGCTACACCTTC; CDR3 protein: CASRSGRIVNYGYTF
clone size: once; V gene: TRBV19; D gene: -; J gene: TRBJ1-1; CDR3 DNA: TGTGCCAGTAGTAGGGGGCTTGGGTCGGACACTGAAGCTTTCTTT; CDR3 protein: CASSRGLGSDTEAFF
clone size: once; V gene: TRBV7-2; D gene: TRBD1; J gene: TRBJ1-5; CDR3 DNA: TGTGCCAGCAGCCCAGACAGGGTTGCTCAGCCCCAGCATTTT; CDR3 protein: CASSPDRVAQPQHF
clone size: once; V gene: TRBV19; D gene: -; J gene: TRBJ2-2; CDR3 DNA: TGTGCCAGTAGTCCCCAAGCCACCGGGGAGCTGTTTTTT; CDR3 protein: CASSPQATGELFF
clone size: -; V gene: TRBV14; D gene: TRBD1; J gene: TRBJ1-4; CDR3 DNA: TGTGCCAGCAGCCCTGCGGACAGGCCGGGTGAAAAACTGTTTTTT; CDR3 protein: CASSPADRPGEKLFF
clone size: -; V gene: TRBV15; D gene: -; J gene: TRBJ2-5; CDR3 DNA: TGTGCCACCAGCAGCACAGGGAGAGAGACCCAGTACTTC; CDR3 protein: CATSSTGRETQYF
clone size: -; V gene: TRBV6-2/TRBV6-3; D gene: -; J gene: TRBJ1-1; CDR3 DNA: TGTGCCAGCAGTTTCACACTACTGAACACTGAAGCTTTCTTT; CDR3 protein: CASSFTLLNTEAFF
clone size: -; V gene: TRBV4-1; D gene: -; J gene: TRBJ1-5; CDR3 DNA: TGCGCCAGCAGCCAAGCGGGGAGGCAGCCCCAGCATTTT; CDR3 protein: CASSQAGRQPQHF
clone size: -; V gene: TRBV19; D gene: TRBD1; J gene: TRBJ2-4; CDR3 DNA: TGTGCCAGTAGCCACCGGGACAGGTGGAACATTCAGTACTTC; CDR3 protein: CASSHRDRWNIQYF
clone size: -; V gene: TRBV4-2; D gene: TRBD2; J gene: TRBJ2-3; CDR3 DNA: TGTGCCAGCAGCCAAGATCCCCCGGGACTAGAGGGAATAGATACGCAGTATTTT; CDR3 protein: CASSQDPPGLEGIDTQYF
clone size: -; V gene: TRBV6-6; D gene: TRBD2; J gene: TRBJ2-5; CDR3 DNA: TGTGCCAGCAGTAAGACTAGCGGGACCCAGTACTTC; CDR3 protein: CASSKTSGTQYF